The 27 T cell receptor beta chains given below trace back to one sample, sequenced in a study of identifying expanded T cells in peripheral blood (dated by TCRdb to between 2018 and 2021). Libraries were constructed by the immunoSEQ multiplex PCR assay. TCRdb's version of the immuneACCESS table is confined to in-frame rearrangements and falls short of the full clone set. An unresolved V gene accounts for under half of the shortfall where checked; the remainder is of unknown origin. The sample table lists about 98,000 clones, more than 70% of them with a count of one. The leading ten clones occupy roughly an eighth of the sample. Sequenced material: blood. These receptors came from a person between 18 and 75 years old in good health.

The J gene is TRBJ2-5, the V gene TRBV9; the match to TRBD2 covers 14 bases. Germline-derived CDR1 and CDR2 are SGDLS and YYNGEE. This CDR3 region has 16 residues. V lost 4 bases and J lost 3; bases outside the gene matches: 5. CDR3 nucleotides: TGTGCCAGCAGCCTCCGGGGACTAGCGGGAGAAGAGACCCAGTACTTC. Translation: CASSLRGLAGEETQYF.

This chain links TRBV6-6 with TRBJ1-1; 8 bases align to TRBD1. Germline V lookup: CDR1 MNHNY, CDR2 SVGAGI (reference sequence). This CDR3 comprises 15 residues. Unmatched junction bases numbered 3, after V lost 2 bases and J lost 1 base. The chain's CDR3 is CASSYPTGENTEAFF. CDR3 in DNA: TGTGCCAGCAGTTACCCGACAGGGGAGAACACTGAAGCTTTCTTT.

A few counts support this clone. This rearrangement joins TRBV7-2 to TRBJ1-2; 7 positions match TRBD1. The CDR3 has 15 residues. Looked up from germline, CDR1 is SGHTA and CDR2 is FQGNSA. V lost 5 bases to trimming and J lost 3 bases; unmatched junction nucleotides: 9. CDR3 sequence: CASSRGGGVDYGYTF. CDR3 nucleotide sequence: TGTGCCAGCAGCCGGGGAGGGGGCGTTGACTATGGCTACACCTTC.

The chain recombines TRBV10-3 with TRBJ2-7; no clear D gene. The CDR3 has 14 amino acids. The V end lost 0 bases, the J end lost 2 bases, and 8 bases lay between the germline ends. Germline loops: CDR1 ENHRY, CDR2 SYGVKD. The CDR3 region is CAISESLTPYEQYF. Here the CDR3 DNA reads TGTGCCATCAGTGAGTCACTGACCCCCTACGAGCAGTACTTC.

This clone is a singleton in its sample. V gene TRBV28 combines with J gene TRBJ1-1; D perhaps matches TRBD1 (5 bases). This CDR3 comprises 15 residues. V lost 2 bases to trimming and J lost 3 bases, with 13 bases between them. Germline CDR1 is MDHEN and CDR2 is SYDVKM. CDR3 DNA sequence: TGTGCCAGCAGTTTAGCGGCCGCAGGGTACACTGAAGCTTTCTTT. Its protein is CASSLAAAGYTEAFF. Filled out from reference TRBV28 and TRBJ1-1, the complete variable domain reads DVKVTQSSRYLVKRTGEKVFLECVQDMDHENMFWYRQDPGLGLRLIYFSYDVKMKEKGDIPEGYSVSREKKERFSLILESASTNQTSMYLCASSLAAAGYTEAFFGQGTRLTVV.

V gene TRBV18 combines with J gene TRBJ1-1, with a weak D call TRBD1 (5 bases). V shed 2 bases and J shed 3 bases, with 7 bases lying between them. CDR1 KGHSH and CDR2 LQKENI come from the germline V gene. The CDR3 extends over 13 amino acids. CDR3 coding DNA: TGTGCCAGCTCACCAATGGGGGACACTGAAGCTTTCTTT. This codes for CASSPMGDTEAFF.

CDR3 in amino acids: CASSLLLSGETQYF. For the CDR3, the DNA is TGTGCCAGCAGCTTACTTCTAAGCGGGGAGACCCAGTACTTC. This rearrangement joins TRBV7-7 to TRBJ2-5; perhaps TRBD2 as D (6 bases). CDR1 SSHAT and CDR2 FNYEAQ come from the germline V gene (reference sequence). The V end was cut by 2 bases, the J end by 5 bases, with 12 bases between. This CDR3 has 14 residues.

About this clone: This sample includes further DNA sequences coding for the same CDR3. DNA for the CDR3: TGTGCCAGCAGCTTAGTTCAGGGTTTAAATCAGCCCCAGCATTTT. Protein: CASSLVQGLNQPQHF. The chain has TRBV7-2 and TRBJ1-5; maybe TRBD1 (5 bases). Germline V gene sequence: CDR1 SGHTA, CDR2 FQGNSA. CDR3 length: 15 residues. V dropped 1 base and J dropped 4 bases, with 11 bases sitting between them. The whole variable domain, remainder taken from reference TRBV7-2 and TRBJ1-5, is GAGVSQSPSNKVTEKGKDVELRCDPISGHTALYWYRQSLGQGLEFLIYFQGNSAPDKSGLPSDRFSAERTGGSVSTLTIQRTQQEDSAVYLCASSLVQGLNQPQHFGDGTRLSIL.

This chain connects TRBV5-6 to TRBJ2-5, with 8 bases identical to TRBD1. V was clipped by 4 bases and J by 9 bases; unmatched bases: 17. CDR1 and CDR2 (germline): SGHDT, YYEEEE. The CDR3 extends over 16 amino acids. CDR3 sequence (DNA): TGTGCCAGCAGCGGGACCCGGGACAGGAGGGCTCTGGCCCAGTACTTC. Translation: CASSGTRDRRALAQYF.

This clone has a single count. This chain connects TRBV7-7 to TRBJ2-5; D remains unclear. Germline V lookup: CDR1 SSHAT, CDR2 FNYEAQ (reference sequence). Trimming shortened V by 0 bases and J by 1 base, and 6 bases separated the two germline ends. There are 14 residues in the CDR3. The CDR3: CASSLAPIQETQYF. The CDR3 bases are TGTGCCAGCAGCTTAGCGCCCATCCAAGAGACCCAGTACTTC.

V and J are TRBV6-5 and TRBJ1-3; D unresolved. The CDR3 totals 14 residues. Germline CDR1 MNHEY, CDR2 SVGAGI. Trimming left V 4 bases short and J 0 bases short, with 7 bases between. This CDR3 reads CASSLGSSGNTIYF. The CDR3 DNA reads as TGTGCCAGCAGTTTGGGATCCTCTGGAAACACCATATATTTT.

V gene TRBV5-1 combines with J gene TRBJ2-5, with D hard to call. The CDR3 totals 15 residues. Germline CDR1 and CDR2: SGHRS and YFSETQ. The V end lost 0 bases, the J end lost 1 base, and 10 bases lay between the germline ends. The CDR3 region is CASSLATGSQETQYF. As DNA, the CDR3 is TGCGCCAGCAGCTTGGCCACTGGCAGCCAAGAGACCCAGTACTTC.

The chain carries TRBV7-9 and TRBJ2-1; perhaps D is TRBD1 or TRBD2 (5 bases each). This CDR3 spans 14 amino acids. V lost 5 bases to trimming and J lost 8 bases, with 16 bases between them. Germline CDR1 is SEHNR and CDR2 is FQNEAQ (reference sequence). Here the CDR3 DNA reads TGTGCCAGCAGCGAGGGGCTAGTCCCCTATGAGCAGTTCTTC. Translated: CASSEGLVPYEQFF.

The J gene is TRBJ2-2, the V gene TRBV7-6; a possible D gene is TRBD1 (6 bases). This CDR3 is built from 15 residues. The germline V gene has CDR1 SGHVS and CDR2 FNYEAQ. V was cut by 6 bases and J by 3 bases, with 14 bases left in between. The CDR3 is CASRLLGAHTGELFF. The CDR3 DNA reads as TGTGCCAGCAGACTCCTGGGGGCGCACACCGGGGAGCTGTTTTTT.

In this sample, this clone turned up a few times. This sequence joins TRBV7-2 and TRBJ1-2, with a possible D match to TRBD1 (5 bases). CDR1 and CDR2 (germline): SGHTA, FQGNSA. Between the trimmed V and J ends, which lost 5 bases and 0 bases, there was a span of 13 bases. The CDR3 runs to 15 residues. DNA of the CDR3: TGTGCCAGCAGCCCCTGGGGGACGGCTAACTATGGCTACACCTTC. This translates into CASSPWGTANYGYTF.

The chain carries TRBV19 and TRBJ1-5; TRBD1 aligns across 9 bases. The germline gives CDR1 LNHDA, CDR2 SQIVND (reference sequence). This CDR3 is 15 amino acids long. The ends lost 5 bases at V and 4 bases at J; junction bases unmatched: 6. CDR3 sequence (DNA): TGTGCCAGTAGTCTGGGACAGGGTTGGAATCAGCCCCAGCATTTT. Its translation is CASSLGQGWNQPQHF.

This chain uses TRBV6-5 with TRBJ1-2; a possible D gene is TRBD1 (6 bases). CDR1 MNHEY and CDR2 SVGAGI come from the germline V gene. The V and J ends lost 0 bases and 4 bases respectively, with 9 bases between them. The CDR3 is 14 residues long. The DNA for the CDR3 is TGTGCCAGCAGTTACTCGGCAGGGGTCTATGGCTACACCTTC. Protein sequence: CASSYSAGVYGYTF.

The chain has TRBV6-5 and TRBJ2-7; D unclear. The germline V and J ends were trimmed by 4 bases and 4 bases, with 14 bases remaining between them. This CDR3 is 14 amino acids long. Germline V CDR1 and CDR2: MNHEY, SVGAGI. CDR3 loop: CASSFQGVGYEQYF. The CDR3 nucleotides read TGTGCCAGCAGTTTTCAAGGTGTTGGTTACGAGCAGTACTTC.

V is TRBV9 and J is TRBJ1-4; a possible D gene is TRBD1 (5 bases). Trimming removed 2 bases at V and 5 bases at J, with 13 bases between. Germline V gene data show CDR1 as SGDLS and CDR2 as YYNGEE. The CDR3 extends over 15 amino acids. For the CDR3, the DNA is TGTGCCAGCAGCGTTACCGGGACTGTAAATGAAAAACTGTTTTTT. This codes for CASSVTGTVNEKLFF.

The V and J genes are TRBV5-4 and TRBJ2-5, with 8 bases aligning to TRBD2. The germline V gene has CDR1 SGHNT and CDR2 YYREEE (reference sequence). V lost 0 bases and J lost 5; bases outside the gene matches: 9. The CDR3 has 16 amino acids. The CDR3 DNA reads TGTGCCAGCAGCTTGGCCTTGAGCGGGGGATGGGAGACCCAGTACTTC. Amino acid sequence: CASSLALSGGWETQYF.

V is TRBV28 and J is TRBJ1-2, with D uncertain. Trimming stripped 3 bases from V and 0 bases from J, with 8 bases between. CDR1 and CDR2 (germline): MDHEN, SYDVKM. CDR3 length equals 14 residues. The CDR3 is CASSFQSANYGYTF. The DNA of the CDR3 is TGTGCCAGCAGTTTTCAATCAGCTAACTATGGCTACACCTTC.

V usage is TRBV4-3 and J usage is TRBJ2-2; D unclear. The germline V and J ends were trimmed by 1 base and 0 bases, with 6 bases remaining between them. The CDR3 has 15 amino acids. Germline V CDR1 and CDR2: LGHNA, YSLEER. CDR3 DNA sequence: TGCGCCAGCAGCCAAGTCAGATCGAACACCGGGGAGCTGTTTTTT. Translating it yields CASSQVRSNTGELFF.

The CDR3 reads CASSLGQADYNEQFF. The CDR3 DNA is TGTGCCAGCAGCTTGGGACAGGCCGACTACAATGAGCAGTTCTTC. The V gene is TRBV5-4, the J gene TRBJ2-1, with TRBD1 as a possible D gene (6 bases). Trimming pared 0 bases from V and 3 bases from J, leaving 10 bases between. This CDR3 region has 15 residues. CDR1 and CDR2 (germline): SGHNT, YYREEE (reference sequence).

CDR3 nucleotide sequence: TGTGCCAGCAGCGTTCATACTGCGAACACCGGGGAGCTGTTTTTT. As protein: CASSVHTANTGELFF. The chain has TRBV9 and TRBJ2-2; D not resolved. The CDR3 spans 15 residues. Germline assignment: CDR1 SGDLS and CDR2 YYNGEE. The V end was cut by 2 bases, the J end by 0 bases, with 8 bases between.

This clone was counted once. The chain couples TRBV6-6 to TRBJ2-1; 9 bases map to TRBD2. This CDR3 comprises 15 residues. CDR1 and CDR2 from the germline V gene are MNHNY and SVGAGI (reference sequence). After removal of 4 bases from V and 7 bases from J, the junction contained 8 bases not matched to a gene. Written as DNA, the CDR3 is TGTGCCAGCAGTTGGACTAGCGACAAGAGGAATGAGCAGTTCTTC. It encodes CASSWTSDKRNEQFF.

The rearrangement links TRBV28 to TRBJ2-7; 9 nucleotides match TRBD1. J lost 5 bases, V lost 5 bases, and 4 bases had no gene match. Germline CDR1 reads MDHEN; CDR2 reads SYDVKM. The CDR3 is 13 residues long. CDR3 protein: CASSPDRGDEQYF. CDR3 sequence (DNA): TGTGCCAGCAGTCCCGACAGGGGGGACGAGCAGTACTTC.

The V call is TRBV2, the J call TRBJ2-1, with TRBD1 as a possible D gene (6 bases). This CDR3 comprises 15 residues. Per the germline V gene, CDR1 is SNHLY and CDR2 is FYNNEI. V lost 5 bases to trimming and J lost 8 bases, with 19 bases between them. The CDR3 DNA sequence: TGTGCCAGCAGTCCCGGGACCCCAGGGGTGGATGAGCAGTTCTTC. This sequence encodes CASSPGTPGVDEQFF.